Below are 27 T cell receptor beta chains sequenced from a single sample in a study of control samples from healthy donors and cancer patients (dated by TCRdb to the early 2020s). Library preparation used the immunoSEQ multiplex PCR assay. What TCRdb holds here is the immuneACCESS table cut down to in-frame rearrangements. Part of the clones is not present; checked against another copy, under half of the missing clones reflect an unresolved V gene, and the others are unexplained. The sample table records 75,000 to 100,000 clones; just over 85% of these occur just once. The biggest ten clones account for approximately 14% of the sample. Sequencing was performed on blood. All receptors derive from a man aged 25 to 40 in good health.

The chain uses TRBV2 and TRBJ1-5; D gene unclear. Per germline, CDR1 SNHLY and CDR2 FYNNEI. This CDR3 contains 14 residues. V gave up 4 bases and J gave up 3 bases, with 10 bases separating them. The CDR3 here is CASSAEGNNQPQHF. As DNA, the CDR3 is TGTGCCAGCAGTGCTGAGGGTAACAATCAGCCCCAGCATTTT.

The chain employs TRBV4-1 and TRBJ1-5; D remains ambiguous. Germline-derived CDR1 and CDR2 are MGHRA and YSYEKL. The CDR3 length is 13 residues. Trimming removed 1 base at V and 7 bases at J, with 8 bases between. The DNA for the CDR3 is TGCGCCAGCAGCCAAGTAGGTTGGCAGCCCCAGCATTTT. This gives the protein CASSQVGWQPQHF.

CDR3: CASSLVGTGLAGVGEQYF. CDR3 nucleotides: TGTGCCAGCAGCTTGGTCGGGACGGGTCTAGCGGGAGTCGGGGAGCAGTACTTC. This chain uses TRBV5-6 with TRBJ2-7; 10 nucleotides agree with TRBD2. The V segment lost 0 bases and the J segment 7 bases; nucleotides outside the gene matches: 16. There are 18 residues in the CDR3. Germline V gene lookup returns CDR1 SGHDT and CDR2 YYEEEE.

CDR3 protein: CASSQDRQFWGLNEQFF. Written as DNA, the CDR3 is TGTGCCAGCAGCCAAGATCGGCAATTTTGGGGGCTCAATGAGCAGTTCTTC. This chain connects TRBV4-2 to TRBJ2-1; D might be TRBD1 (6 bases). Germline CDR1 reads LGHNA; CDR2 reads YNFKEQ. This CDR3 region has 17 residues. V was cut by 0 bases and J by 6 bases, with 18 bases left in between.

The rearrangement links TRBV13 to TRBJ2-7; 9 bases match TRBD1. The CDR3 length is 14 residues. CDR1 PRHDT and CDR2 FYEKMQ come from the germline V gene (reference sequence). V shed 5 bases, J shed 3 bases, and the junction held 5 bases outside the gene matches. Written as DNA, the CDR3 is TGTGCCAGCAGCGAAAGGGACAGGGTCTACGAGCAGTACTTC. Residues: CASSERDRVYEQYF. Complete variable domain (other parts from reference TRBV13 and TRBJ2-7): AAGVIQSPRHLIKEKRETATLKCYPIPRHDTVYWYQQGPGQDPQFLISFYEKMQSDKGSIPDRFSAQQFSDYHSELNMSSLELGDSALYFCASSERDRVYEQYFGPGTRLTVT.

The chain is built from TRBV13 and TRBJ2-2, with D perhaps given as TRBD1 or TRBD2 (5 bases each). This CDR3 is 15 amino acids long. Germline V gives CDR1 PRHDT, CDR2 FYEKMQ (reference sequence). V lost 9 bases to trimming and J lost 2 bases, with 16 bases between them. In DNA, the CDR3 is TGTGCCAGTAGGTTCCGGGACGGTAACACCGGGGAGCTGTTTTTT. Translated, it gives CASRFRDGNTGELFF.

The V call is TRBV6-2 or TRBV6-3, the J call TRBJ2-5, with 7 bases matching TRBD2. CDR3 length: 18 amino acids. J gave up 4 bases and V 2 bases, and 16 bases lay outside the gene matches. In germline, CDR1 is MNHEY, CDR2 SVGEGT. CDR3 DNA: TGTGCCAGCAGTTACCGGCGGGAGAGGGATTATGAGCGAGAGACCCAGTACTTC. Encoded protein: CASSYRRERDYERETQYF.

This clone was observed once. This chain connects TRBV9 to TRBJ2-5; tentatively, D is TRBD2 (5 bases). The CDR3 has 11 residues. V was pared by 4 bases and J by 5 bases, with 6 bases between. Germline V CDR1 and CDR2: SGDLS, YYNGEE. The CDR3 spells CASSSGETQYF. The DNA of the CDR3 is TGTGCCAGCAGCTCGGGGGAGACCCAGTACTTC.

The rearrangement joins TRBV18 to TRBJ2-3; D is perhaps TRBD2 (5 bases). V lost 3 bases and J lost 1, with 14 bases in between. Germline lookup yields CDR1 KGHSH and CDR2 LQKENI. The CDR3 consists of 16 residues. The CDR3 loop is CASSPLDSLGTDTQYF. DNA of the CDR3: TGTGCCAGCTCACCCCTGGACTCTTTGGGCACAGATACGCAGTATTTT. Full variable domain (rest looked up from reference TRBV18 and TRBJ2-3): NAGVMQNPRHLVRRRGQEARLRCSPMKGHSHVYWYRQLPEEGLKFMVYLQKENIIDESGMPKERFSAEFPKEGPSILRIQQVVRGDSAAYFCASSPLDSLGTDTQYFGPGTRLTVL.

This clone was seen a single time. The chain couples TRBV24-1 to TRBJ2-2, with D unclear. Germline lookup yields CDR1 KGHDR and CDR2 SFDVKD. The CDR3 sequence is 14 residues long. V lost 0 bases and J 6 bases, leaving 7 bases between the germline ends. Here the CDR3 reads CATSDLSSPGELFF. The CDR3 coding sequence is TGTGCCACCAGTGATTTGTCTAGTCCCGGGGAGCTGTTTTTT.

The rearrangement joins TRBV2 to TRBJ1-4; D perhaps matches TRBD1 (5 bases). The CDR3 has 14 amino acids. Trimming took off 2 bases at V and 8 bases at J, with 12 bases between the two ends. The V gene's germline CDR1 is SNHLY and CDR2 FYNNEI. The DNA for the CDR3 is TGTGCCAGCAGTGAATGGCAGGGTAAAGAAAAACTGTTTTTT. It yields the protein CASSEWQGKEKLFF.

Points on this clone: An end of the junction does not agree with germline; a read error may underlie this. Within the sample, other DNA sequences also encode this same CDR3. The CDR3 loop reads CAWGTDSNQPQHF. The CDR3 DNA sequence: TGTGCCTGGGGGACAGATAGCAATCAGCCCCAACATTTT. This chain joins TRBV30 and TRBJ1-5, with TRBD1 matching over 7 bases. CDR1 and CDR2 from the germline V gene are GTSNPN and SVGIG (reference sequence). This CDR3 comprises 13 residues.

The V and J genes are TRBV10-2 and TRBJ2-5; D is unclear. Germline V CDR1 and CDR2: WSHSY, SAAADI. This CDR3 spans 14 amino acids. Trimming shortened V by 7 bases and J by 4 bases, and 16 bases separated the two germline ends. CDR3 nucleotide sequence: TGCGCCAGCAAGGGCCCAGCAACCCCAGAGACCCAGTACTTC. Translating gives CASKGPATPETQYF.

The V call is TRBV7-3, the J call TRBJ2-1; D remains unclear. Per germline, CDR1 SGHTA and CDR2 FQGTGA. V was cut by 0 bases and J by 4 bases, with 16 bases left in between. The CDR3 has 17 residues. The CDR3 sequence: CASSLTSARNLYNEQFF. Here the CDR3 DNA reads TGTGCCAGCAGCTTAACGTCCGCTCGCAACCTTTACAATGAGCAGTTCTTC.

CDR3: CASSFPGLAGTNTGELFF. CDR3 in DNA: TGCGCCAGCAGCTTTCCCGGACTAGCGGGTACTAACACCGGGGAGCTGTTTTTT. The chain is built from TRBV4-1 and TRBJ2-2, with 11 nucleotides matching TRBD2. V trimming: 5 bases; J trimming: 2 bases; junction bases outside the gene matches: 10. Germline V gives CDR1 MGHRA, CDR2 YSYEKL. This CDR3 spans 18 amino acids.

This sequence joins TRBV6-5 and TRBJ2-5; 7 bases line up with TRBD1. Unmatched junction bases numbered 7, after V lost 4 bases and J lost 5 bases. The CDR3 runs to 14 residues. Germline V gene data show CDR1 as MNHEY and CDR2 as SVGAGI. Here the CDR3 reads CASSWIGGSETQYF. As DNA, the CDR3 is TGTGCCAGCAGTTGGATAGGGGGCTCGGAGACCCAGTACTTC.

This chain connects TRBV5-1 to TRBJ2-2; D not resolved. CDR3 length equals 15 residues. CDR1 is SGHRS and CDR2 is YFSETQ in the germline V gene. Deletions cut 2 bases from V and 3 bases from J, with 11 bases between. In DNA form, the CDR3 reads TGCGCCAGCAGCTTATACGGTCCTGACACCGGGGAGCTGTTTTTT. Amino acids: CASSLYGPDTGELFF.

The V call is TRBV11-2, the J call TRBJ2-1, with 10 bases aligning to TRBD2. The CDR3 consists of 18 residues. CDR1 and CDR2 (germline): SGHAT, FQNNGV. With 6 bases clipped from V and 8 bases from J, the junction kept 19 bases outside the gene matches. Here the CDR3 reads CASSSKNESGRAIDEQFF. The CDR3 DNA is TGTGCCAGCAGTTCAAAAAATGAAAGCGGGAGGGCCATAGATGAGCAGTTCTTC. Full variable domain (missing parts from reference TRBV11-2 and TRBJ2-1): EAGVAQSPRYKIIEKRQSVAFWCNPISGHATLYWYQQILGQGPKLLIQFQNNGVVDDSQLPKDRFSAERLKGVDSTLKIQPAKLEDSAVYLCASSSKNESGRAIDEQFFGPGTRLTVL.

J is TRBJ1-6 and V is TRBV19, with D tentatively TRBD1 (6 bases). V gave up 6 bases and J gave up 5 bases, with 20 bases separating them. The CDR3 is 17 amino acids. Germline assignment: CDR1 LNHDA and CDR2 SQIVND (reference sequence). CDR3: CASRYTAGTHNNSPLHF. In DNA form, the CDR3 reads TGTGCCAGTAGATACACTGCCGGGACACATAATAATTCACCCCTCCACTTT.

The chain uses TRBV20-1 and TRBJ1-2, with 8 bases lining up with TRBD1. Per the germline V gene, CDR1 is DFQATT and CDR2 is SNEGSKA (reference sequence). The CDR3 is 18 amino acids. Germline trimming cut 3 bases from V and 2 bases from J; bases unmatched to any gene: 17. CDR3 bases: TGCAGTGCTAGTAACCTCGAGGGACAGGAGCGAGTAAACTATGGCTACACCTTC. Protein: CSASNLEGQERVNYGYTF.

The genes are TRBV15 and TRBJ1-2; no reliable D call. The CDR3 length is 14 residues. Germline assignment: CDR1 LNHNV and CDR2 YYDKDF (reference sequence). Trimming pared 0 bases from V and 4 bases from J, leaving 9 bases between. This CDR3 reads CATSRDRTSYGYTF. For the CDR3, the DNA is TGTGCCACCAGCAGAGATCGCACCTCCTATGGCTACACCTTC.

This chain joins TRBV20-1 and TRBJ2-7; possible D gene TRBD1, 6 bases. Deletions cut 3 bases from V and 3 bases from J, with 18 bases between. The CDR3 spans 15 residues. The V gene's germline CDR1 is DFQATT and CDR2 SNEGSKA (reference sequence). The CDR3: CSASPRRGVVYEQYF. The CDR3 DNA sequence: TGCAGTGCTAGTCCCCGCAGGGGCGTAGTCTACGAGCAGTACTTC.

The CDR3 loop is CASSHETGAYGYTF. The CDR3, as DNA: TGTGCCAGTAGCCACGAGACAGGGGCCTATGGCTACACCTTC. The chain has TRBV19 and TRBJ1-2; the match to TRBD1 covers 8 bases. V lost 6 bases, J lost 4 bases, and 7 bases stayed unmatched. The CDR3 has 14 amino acids. From germline, CDR1 is LNHDA and CDR2 SQIVND (reference sequence).

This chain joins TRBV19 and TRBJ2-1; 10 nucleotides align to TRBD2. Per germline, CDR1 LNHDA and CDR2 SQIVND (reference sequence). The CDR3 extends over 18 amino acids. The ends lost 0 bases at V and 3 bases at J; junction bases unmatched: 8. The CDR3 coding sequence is TGTGCCAGTAGTATAGAGGCTAGCGGGAGTTTCGGCTACAATGAGCAGTTCTTC. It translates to CASSIEASGSFGYNEQFF.

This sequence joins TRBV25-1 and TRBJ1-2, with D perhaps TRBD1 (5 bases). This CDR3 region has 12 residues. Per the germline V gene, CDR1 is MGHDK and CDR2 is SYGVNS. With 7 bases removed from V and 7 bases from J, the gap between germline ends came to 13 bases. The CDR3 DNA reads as TGTGCCAGCAATTCTGCCGGGGGTGGCTACACCTTC. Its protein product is CASNSAGGGYTF.

The CDR3 protein is CAWTIGPGRYGYTF. CDR3 DNA: TGTGCCTGGACCATAGGCCCCGGACGCTATGGCTACACCTTC. This rearrangement joins TRBV30 to TRBJ1-2; D uncertain. CDR3 length: 14 residues. CDR1 and CDR2 (germline): GTSNPN, SVGIG (reference sequence). V lost 4 bases and J 4 bases, leaving 16 bases between the germline ends.

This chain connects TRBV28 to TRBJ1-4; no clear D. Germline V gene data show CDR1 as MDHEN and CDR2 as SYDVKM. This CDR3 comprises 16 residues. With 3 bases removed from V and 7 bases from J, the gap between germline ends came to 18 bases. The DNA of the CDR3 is TGTGCCAGCAGTTTTGGGCAGGCTCTTTTGACTGAAAAACTGTTTTTT. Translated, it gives CASSFGQALLTEKLFF.